The next 8 T cell receptor beta chains were all read from a single sample in a study of blood T cell repertoires in COVID-19. The assay was immunoSEQ multiplex PCR, and TCRdb's table has in-frame clones only and misses some. The repertoire holds about 140,000 clones, with 87% as singletons. Source material: peripheral blood. Receptor source: a woman in her fifties or sixties with acute or convalescent COVID-19.

The chain carries TRBV6-4 and TRBJ1-2; TRBD1 matches at 10 bases. Germline V CDR1 and CDR2: MRHNA, SNTAGT. The CDR3 loop spans 13 amino acids. The J segment lost 7 bases and the V segment lost 8 bases, leaving 7 bases of the junction unmatched. CDR3 coding DNA: TGTGCCAGCGGCCGGGACAGGGGTACTGGCTACACCTTC. Translation gives CASGRDRGTGYTF.

V gene TRBV28 combines with J gene TRBJ1-1; D gene unclear. Germline loops: CDR1 MDHEN, CDR2 SYDVKM. CDR3 length: 13 amino acids. Trimming stripped 7 bases from V and 0 bases from J, with 9 bases between. This CDR3 is CASMRVMNTEAFF. The CDR3 coding sequence is TGTGCCAGCATGAGGGTTATGAACACTGAAGCTTTCTTT.

This rearrangement joins TRBV14 to TRBJ2-7; D perhaps matches TRBD1 (5 bases). Germline CDR1 SGHDN, CDR2 FVKESK. This CDR3 has 12 amino acids. The ends were cut back, 6 bases at V and 3 bases at J, with 9 bases in the middle. The CDR3 loop reads CASRGLSYEQYF. CDR3 in DNA: TGTGCCAGCAGGGGGCTAAGCTACGAGCAGTACTTC.

The genes are TRBV11-2 and TRBJ2-1; TRBD2 might be the D (5 bases). V was shortened by 5 bases and J by 8 bases, with 22 bases between the two germline ends. Germline lookup yields CDR1 SGHAT and CDR2 FQNNGV. There are 16 residues in the CDR3. The CDR3 DNA follows: TGTGCCAGCAGCCCGAGGGTCAATTGGATGAGGGATGAGCAGTTCTTC. Translation: CASSPRVNWMRDEQFF.

The rearrangement links TRBV7-8 to TRBJ1-2, with 7 bases aligning to TRBD1. Trimming removed 5 bases from V and 2 bases from J; junction bases left unmatched: 11. The germline V gene has CDR1 SGHVS and CDR2 FQNEAQ. The CDR3 sequence is 16 residues long. CDR3 DNA sequence: TGTGCCAGCAGCAAAGGGGTAGGGGGCAGAAACTATGGCTACACCTTC. Translated: CASSKGVGGRNYGYTF.

The chain employs TRBV7-2 and TRBJ1-1, with D possibly matching TRBD1 (6 bases). Germline assignment: CDR1 SGHTA and CDR2 FQGNSA. Trimming took 4 bases from V and 6 from J, leaving 12 bases between them. The CDR3 totals 13 residues. The CDR3 region is CASSWAWGPEAFF. CDR3 coding DNA: TGTGCCAGCAGCTGGGCCTGGGGGCCTGAAGCTTTCTTT.

This chain's CDR3 is CASNPSGSYNEQFF. CDR3 bases: TGTGCCAGCAACCCTAGCGGCTCCTACAATGAGCAGTTCTTC. This sequence joins TRBV6-5 and TRBJ2-1; 7 bases align to TRBD2. The trim removed 7 bases at V and 0 bases at J, leaving 3 bases unmatched. The CDR3 consists of 14 residues. Germline lookup yields CDR1 MNHEY and CDR2 SVGAGI.

This chain connects TRBV19 to TRBJ1-2; 12 positions match TRBD1. Germline V CDR1 and CDR2: LNHDA, SQIVND (reference sequence). CDR3 length equals 16 residues. V lost 7 bases, J lost 3 bases, and 9 bases stayed unmatched. CDR3 loop: CASIGTGGPHYYGYTF. The CDR3 region has the DNA TGTGCCAGTATCGGGACAGGGGGCCCCCATTACTATGGCTACACCTTC.